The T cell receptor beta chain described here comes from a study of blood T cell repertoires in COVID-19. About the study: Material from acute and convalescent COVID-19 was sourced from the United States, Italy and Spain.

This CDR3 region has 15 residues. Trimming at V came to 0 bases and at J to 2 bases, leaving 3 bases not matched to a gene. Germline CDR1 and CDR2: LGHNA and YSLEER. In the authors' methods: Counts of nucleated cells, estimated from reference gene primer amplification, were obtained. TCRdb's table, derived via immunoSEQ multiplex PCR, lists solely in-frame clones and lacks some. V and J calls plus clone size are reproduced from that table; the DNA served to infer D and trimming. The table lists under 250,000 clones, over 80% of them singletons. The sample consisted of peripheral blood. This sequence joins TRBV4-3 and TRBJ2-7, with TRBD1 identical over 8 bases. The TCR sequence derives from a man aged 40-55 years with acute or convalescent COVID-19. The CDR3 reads CASSQEADRAYEQYF. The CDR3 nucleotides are TGCGCCAGCAGCCAAGAAGCGGACAGGGCCTACGAGCAGTACTTC.